This TCR beta chain was identified in a study of blood T cell repertoires in COVID-19. About the study: Material from acute and convalescent COVID-19 was sourced from the United States, Italy and Spain.

In the study's own analysis: Estimates of nucleated cell counts were drawn from the amplification of reference gene primers. Sequencing was performed with immunoSEQ multiplex PCR; in TCRdb, only in-frame clones are kept and a portion is missing. V, J and clone size reflect that table, while D and trimming were determined from the DNA. This table has roughly 100,000 clones, around 79% appearing once. The V gene lost 1 base and the J gene lost 5 bases, with 9 bases spanning the gap. This CDR3 has 14 residues. Germline V gene lookup returns CDR1 SGHVS and CDR2 FQNEAQ. V is TRBV7-8 and J is TRBJ1-3, with a possible D match to TRBD1 (6 bases). This receptor was obtained from a woman at least 80 years old with acute or convalescent COVID-19. Sequences were obtained from peripheral blood. CDR3 sequence: CASSLGGPRNTIYF. CDR3 in DNA: TGTGCCAGCAGCTTAGGGGGGCCGAGAAACACCATATATTTT.